Below, 13 T cell receptor beta chains from the same sample are listed, as sequenced in a study of blood T cell repertoires in COVID-19. TCRdb's copy holds only in-frame clones and misses some; the assay was immunoSEQ multiplex PCR. The data hold roughly 250,000 clones, with around 90% observed a single time. Sequencing was performed on PBMCs or T cells enriched from blood (not recorded which). The receptors originated from a woman in her forties or fifties who had recovered from COVID-19.

The V call is TRBV10-3, the J call TRBJ1-5, with 11 nucleotides matching TRBD1. CDR1 ENHRY and CDR2 SYGVKD come from the germline V gene. This CDR3 contains 13 residues. V was clipped by 8 bases and J by 6 bases; unmatched bases: 3. The CDR3 bases are TGTGCCATCGGACAGGGGGCTCGTCAGCCCCAGCATTTT. Translating gives CAIGQGARQPQHF.

V usage is TRBV19 and J usage is TRBJ2-5; no definite D call. This CDR3 spans 11 amino acids. CDR1 is LNHDA, CDR2 SQIVND, per germline (reference sequence). Trimming cost V 6 bases and J 5 bases, with 7 bases left between them. Written as DNA, the CDR3 is TGTGCCAGTAGCTCGCGGGAGACCCAGTACTTC. The encoded protein is CASSSRETQYF.

The count of this clone is one. A read error may produce the germline difference seen at one junction end. The genes are TRBV11-2 and TRBJ2-1, with 8 bases matching TRBD2. The CDR3 extends over 14 amino acids. CDR1 and CDR2 from the germline V gene are SGHAT and FQNNGV. The chain's CDR3 is CSSGGLNSYNEQFF. The CDR3 nucleotides read TGTTCCAGCGGGGGACTAAACTCCTACAATGAGCAGTTCTTC. Complete variable domain (other parts from reference TRBV11-2 and TRBJ2-1): EAGVAQSPRYKIIEKRQSVAFWCNPISGHATLYWYQQILGQGPKLLIQFQNNGVVDDSQLPKDRFSAERLKGVDSTLKIQPAKLEDSAVYLCSSGGLNSYNEQFFGPGTRLTVL.

This clone was observed a handful of times. V gene TRBV7-2 combines with J gene TRBJ1-1, with D perhaps matching TRBD1 (6 bases). V shed 2 bases and J shed 1 base, with 11 bases lying between them. Germline V lookup: CDR1 SGHTA, CDR2 FQGNSA. This CDR3 has 15 residues. The CDR3 is CASSLTGQQNTEAFF. CDR3 sequence (DNA): TGTGCCAGCAGCTTAACGGGACAACAGAACACTGAAGCTTTCTTT.

The gene calls are TRBV24-1 and TRBJ1-5, with TRBD1 identical over 10 bases. Unmatched junction bases numbered 6, after V lost 4 bases and J lost 7 bases. The CDR3 spans 15 residues. CDR1 and CDR2 (germline): KGHDR, SFDVKD. CDR3 DNA: TGTGCCACCAGTGACCCCGGGACAGGGGAACAGCCCCAGCATTTT. Translated: CATSDPGTGEQPQHF.

V usage is TRBV7-8 and J usage is TRBJ1-5, with 7 bases aligning to TRBD1. CDR3 length: 16 amino acids. Trimming took 8 bases from V and 7 from J; bases not matched to a gene: 17. CDR1 and CDR2 (germline): SGHVS, FQNEAQ. The chain's CDR3 is CASSPGDRLLGQPQHF. Written as DNA, the CDR3 is TGTGCCAGCTCACCGGGGGACAGACTCCTGGGCCAGCCCCAGCATTTT.

The chain has TRBV5-1 and TRBJ2-1; 9 bases align to TRBD2. Trimming at V came to 5 bases and at J to 7 bases, leaving 10 bases not matched to a gene. Germline V lookup: CDR1 SGHRS, CDR2 YFSETQ. The CDR3 runs to 15 residues. The chain's CDR3 is CASSAVAGVRNEQFF. In DNA, the CDR3 is TGCGCCAGCAGTGCCGTAGCGGGAGTAAGAAATGAGCAGTTCTTC. The complete variable domain, with remaining parts taken from reference TRBV5-1 and TRBJ2-1, reads KAGVTQTPRYLIKTRGQQVTLSCSPISGHRSVSWYQQTPGQGLQFLFEYFSETQRNKGNFPGRFSGRQFSNSRSEMNVSTLELGDSALYLCASSAVAGVRNEQFFGPGTRLTVL.

The CDR3, as DNA: TGTGCCTGGAGTATGAACACTGACATGGGAGCTTTCTTT. This encodes CAWSMNTDMGAFF. The V and J genes are TRBV30 and TRBJ1-1, with unresolved D. V was clipped by 2 bases and J by 10 bases, with 17 bases between them. This CDR3 comprises 13 residues. Germline values: CDR1 GTSNPN, CDR2 SVGIG (reference sequence).

V gene TRBV29-1 combines with J gene TRBJ2-1; 7 bases are shared with TRBD2. CDR1 and CDR2 from the germline V gene are SQVTM and ANQGSEA. V shed 5 bases, J shed 0 bases, and the junction held 10 bases outside the gene matches. The CDR3 has 16 residues. DNA for the CDR3: TGCAGCGTTTTTGTTGGGGGAGGGGCCTCCTACAATGAGCAGTTCTTC. Its translation is CSVFVGGGASYNEQFF.

The genes are TRBV28 and TRBJ1-1, with 7 bases matching TRBD1. Per germline, CDR1 MDHEN and CDR2 SYDVKM. The CDR3 loop spans 13 amino acids. Trimming at V came to 3 bases and at J to 11 bases, leaving 9 bases not matched to a gene. The CDR3 DNA reads as TGTGCCAGCAGTTTTCGTGACAGGGCTTTGGCTTTCTTT. Translating it yields CASSFRDRALAFF.

The V and J genes are TRBV5-5 and TRBJ2-2, with 7 bases aligning to TRBD1. Germline CDR1 and CDR2: SGHKS and YYEKEE (reference sequence). The CDR3 extends over 17 amino acids. Trimming at V came to 4 bases and at J to 1 base, leaving 10 bases not matched to a gene. DNA of the CDR3: TGTGCCAGCAGCCACAGGGGACAGAGATTGAACACCGGGGAGCTGTTTTTT. Its translation: CASSHRGQRLNTGELFF.

The V call is TRBV27, the J call TRBJ2-1; 14 nucleotides align to TRBD2. CDR1 is MNHEY and CDR2 is SMNVEV in the germline V gene (reference sequence). V lost 3 bases, J lost 2 bases, and 3 bases stayed unmatched. The CDR3 is 17 amino acids. CDR3 region: CASSFRLAGGTYNEQFF. In nucleotides, the CDR3 is TGTGCCAGCAGTTTCAGACTAGCGGGAGGGACCTACAATGAGCAGTTCTTC.

This chain's CDR3 is CASSQEVSLVSYNSPLHF. The CDR3, as DNA: TGCGCCAGCAGCCAAGAAGTAAGCCTCGTCTCCTATAATTCACCCCTCCACTTT. The J gene is TRBJ1-6, the V gene TRBV4-1; D uncertain. V was cut by 0 bases and J by 0 bases, with 12 bases left in between. This CDR3 contains 18 residues. Looked up from germline, CDR1 is MGHRA and CDR2 is YSYEKL.